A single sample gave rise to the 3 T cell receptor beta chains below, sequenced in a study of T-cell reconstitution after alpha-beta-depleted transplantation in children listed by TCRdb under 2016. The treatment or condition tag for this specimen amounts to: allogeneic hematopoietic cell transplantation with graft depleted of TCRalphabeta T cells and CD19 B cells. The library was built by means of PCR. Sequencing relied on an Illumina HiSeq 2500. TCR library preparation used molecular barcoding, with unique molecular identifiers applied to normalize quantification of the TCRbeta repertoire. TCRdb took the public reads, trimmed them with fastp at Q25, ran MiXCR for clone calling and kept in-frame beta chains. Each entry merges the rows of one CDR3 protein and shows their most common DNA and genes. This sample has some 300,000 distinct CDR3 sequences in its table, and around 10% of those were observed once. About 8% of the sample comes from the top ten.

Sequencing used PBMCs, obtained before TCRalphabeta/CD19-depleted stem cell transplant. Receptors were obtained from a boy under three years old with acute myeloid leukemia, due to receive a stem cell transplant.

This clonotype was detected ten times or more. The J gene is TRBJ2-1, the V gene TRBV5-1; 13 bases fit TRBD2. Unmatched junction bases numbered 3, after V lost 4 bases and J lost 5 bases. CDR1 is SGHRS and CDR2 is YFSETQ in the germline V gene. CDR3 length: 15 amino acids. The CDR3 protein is CASSTGTSGDNEQFF. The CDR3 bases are TGCGCCAGCAGCACTGGGACTAGCGGGGACAATGAGCAGTTCTTC.

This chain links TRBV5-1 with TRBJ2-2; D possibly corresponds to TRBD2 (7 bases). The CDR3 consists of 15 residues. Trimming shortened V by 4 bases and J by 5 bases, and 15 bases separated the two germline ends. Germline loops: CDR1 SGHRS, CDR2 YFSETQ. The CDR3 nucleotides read TGCGCCAGCAGCCAGGGGAGGGTCGAAACCGGGGAGCTGTTTTTT. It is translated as CASSQGRVETGELFF.

CDR3 DNA: TGTGCCAGCAGTGTGGACAACCAAGAGACCCAGTACTTC. It codes for CASSVDNQETQYF. V is TRBV12-3 or TRBV12-4 and J is TRBJ2-5; D may be TRBD1 (5 bases). CDR3 length: 13 residues. Deletions cut 5 bases from V and 0 bases from J, with 7 bases between.